Listed below are T cell receptor beta chains from one sample, sequenced in a study of blood T cells in healthy people across ages. MiXCR, run by TCRdb on the 5' RACE reads, gives a single entry per CDR3 protein. Here the sample spans about 1 million distinct CDR3 sequences, 20% to 25% being singletons. This same sample was also part of a study on T cells of mothers and their children.

Sequenced: blood. The receptors come from a girl aged 2 to 10 in good health. Both conserved end residues are part of each CDR3. The D gene is left open where the match is weak. Clone size, where shown, is once, few, many, or a class for clones that have expanded.

cdr3_length,j_call,d_call,clone_size,v_call,cdr3_aa,cdr3_nt
18,TRBJ2-7,-,-,TRBV11-1,CASSLVVVGGSLHYEQYF,TGTGCCAGCAGCTTAGTTGTGGTGGGAGGAAGCCTTCACTACGAGCAGTACTTC
15,TRBJ1-1,-,once,TRBV4-3,CASSQESGVNTEAFF,TGCGCCAGCAGCCAAGAGTCCGGGGTAAACACTGAAGCTTTCTTT
15,TRBJ1-1,-,-,TRBV29-1,CSVEDISGLNTEAFF,TGCAGCGTTGAAGATATATCAGGGTTGAACACTGAAGCTTTCTTT
13,TRBJ2-1,TRBD2,-,TRBV29-1,CSVQRLAQNEQFF,TGCAGCGTGCAAAGACTAGCGCAGAATGAGCAGTTCTTC
14,TRBJ2-1,-,-,TRBV7-6,CASSPSPGGDEQFF,TGTGCCAGCAGCCCGTCCCCAGGGGGGGATGAGCAGTTCTTC
16,TRBJ2-3,TRBD1,few,TRBV7-9,CASSSRQGKNTDTQYF,TGTGCCAGCAGCTCCAGACAGGGAAAAAACACAGATACGCAGTATTTT
12,TRBJ1-1,-,few,TRBV29-1,CSVESIRPGAFF,TGCAGCGTTGAATCAATCCGCCCGGGGGCTTTCTTT
11,TRBJ2-2,-,many,TRBV29-1,CSVGRTGELFF,TGCAGCGTTGGAAGGACCGGGGAGCTGTTTTTT
16,TRBJ2-3,TRBD1,-,TRBV28,CASSLHRTGGVDTQYF,TGTGCCAGCAGTTTACACCGGACAGGGGGCGTAGATACGCAGTATTTT
16,TRBJ2-1,TRBD1,few,TRBV29-1,CSVEDPLQGDHNEQFF,TGCAGCGTCGAGGATCCTTTACAGGGGGACCACAATGAGCAGTTCTTC
14,TRBJ2-1,TRBD2,-,TRBV2,CASSVASGSNEQFF,TGTGCCAGCAGTGTGGCTAGCGGGAGCAATGAGCAGTTCTTC
16,TRBJ1-2,-,-,TRBV7-2,CASSSSLEVANYGYTF,TGTGCCAGCAGCTCCTCCCTGGAGGTAGCTAACTATGGCTACACCTTC
14,TRBJ2-4,TRBD1,-,TRBV12-3/TRBV12-4,CASSLQGDQNVQYF,TGTGCCAGCAGTTTACAGGGGGATCAAAACGTTCAGTACTTC
16,TRBJ2-3,TRBD2,few,TRBV20-1,CSASDLQRDFPDTQYF,TGCAGTGCTAGTGATCTGCAGCGGGATTTCCCAGATACGCAGTATTTT
12,TRBJ1-1,-,-,TRBV27,CASSLDGFEAFF,TGTGCCAGCAGTTTAGACGGTTTCGAAGCTTTCTTT
14,TRBJ1-2,-,once,TRBV4-2,CASSQEYGSYGYTF,TGTGCCAGCAGCCAAGAGTATGGGAGCTATGGCTACACCTTC
14,TRBJ2-7,-,few,TRBV4-3,CASSQDQISYEQYF,TGCGCCAGCAGCCAAGATCAAATCTCCTACGAGCAGTACTTC
15,TRBJ2-3,-,-,TRBV7-9,CASSPKQGGTDTQYF,TGTGCCAGCAGCCCCAAGCAGGGCGGGACAGATACGCAGTATTTT
13,TRBJ2-3,-,-,TRBV20-1,CSVSQASTDTQYF,TGCAGTGTATCGCAGGCTAGCACAGATACGCAGTATTTT
15,TRBJ2-1,-,-,TRBV24-1,CATSDLLAEPNEQFF,TGTGCCACCAGTGATTTGCTGGCAGAGCCCAATGAGCAGTTCTTC
11,TRBJ2-3,-,-,TRBV20-1,CSYGATDTQYF,TGCAGTTATGGAGCCACAGATACGCAGTATTTT
15,TRBJ2-1,TRBD1,once,TRBV20-1,CSATNPGQGDTEQFF,TGCAGTGCTACAAACCCGGGACAGGGAGATACTGAGCAGTTCTTC
15,TRBJ2-5,TRBD1,-,TRBV12-3/TRBV12-4,CASSFTDRVLETQYF,TGTGCCAGCAGTTTTACCGACAGGGTCCTAGAGACCCAGTACTTC
14,TRBJ2-1,-,-,TRBV6-5,CASSFAGIYNEQFF,TGTGCCAGCAGTTTCGCGGGGATCTACAATGAGCAGTTCTTC
12,TRBJ2-7,-,-,TRBV20-1,CSARPRDYEQYF,TGCAGTGCTAGGCCCCGGGACTACGAGCAGTACTTC
13,TRBJ1-2,-,-,TRBV12-3/TRBV12-4,CASRGDGIYGYTF,TGTGCCAGCAGGGGGGACGGTATATATGGCTACACCTTC
15,TRBJ2-7,TRBD2,-,TRBV7-8,CASSLGWRGGDEQYF,TGTGCCAGCAGCTTGGGGTGGCGGGGGGGTGACGAGCAGTACTTC
13,TRBJ1-5,-,-,TRBV5-1,CASSLWEGQPQHF,TGCGCCAGCAGCTTATGGGAAGGTCAGCCCCAGCATTTT
21,TRBJ2-6,-,-,TRBV7-6,CASSLARDTSLSGSGANVLTF,TGTGCCAGCAGCTTAGCCCGGGACACATCTTTATCCGGTTCTGGGGCCAACGTCCTGACTTTC
14,TRBJ2-7,-,-,TRBV6-5,CASSYPGQLYEQYF,TGTGCCAGCAGTTACCCCGGACAGCTTTACGAGCAGTACTTC
15,TRBJ1-2,TRBD1,many,TRBV20-1,CSALDPRYDRGGYTF,TGCAGTGCTCTAGATCCCCGCTACGACAGGGGCGGCTACACCTTC